These 17 T cell receptor beta chains were sequenced from one sample in a study of memory CD4+ T cells and cytomegalovirus serostatus. Single viable CD3+CD4+CD8-CD45RO+ cells were sorted as the memory CD4+ T cells. Data came from immunoSEQ multiplex PCR; TCRdb stores just in-frame clones and leaves some out. The sample gives about 57,000 clones, approximately 79% of which show up once; 0.82% is in the top ten. The specimen sequenced was memory CD4+ T cells from blood. The source is an adult in good health and CMV-seronegative.

The rearrangement links TRBV11-2 to TRBJ1-1; D possibly corresponds to TRBD1 (5 bases). CDR1 SGHAT and CDR2 FQNNGV come from the germline V gene. Trimming took off 5 bases at V and 2 bases at J, with 12 bases between the two ends. The CDR3 runs to 14 residues. CDR3 amino acids: CASSQERGNTEAFF. Written as DNA, the CDR3 is TGTGCCAGCAGCCAGGAGAGGGGAAACACTGAAGCTTTCTTT. Full variable domain (missing parts from reference TRBV11-2 and TRBJ1-1): EAGVAQSPRYKIIEKRQSVAFWCNPISGHATLYWYQQILGQGPKLLIQFQNNGVVDDSQLPKDRFSAERLKGVDSTLKIQPAKLEDSAVYLCASSQERGNTEAFFGQGTRLTVV.

The V call is TRBV28, the J call TRBJ2-3; 11 bases are a match to TRBD2. Germline CDR1 and CDR2: MDHEN and SYDVKM. CDR3 size: 16 residues. V shed 7 bases, J shed 1 base, and the junction held 7 bases outside the gene matches. CDR3 amino acids: CASTNSGRAGTDTQYF. CDR3 bases: TGTGCCAGCACGAATAGCGGGAGGGCGGGCACAGATACGCAGTATTTT.

This rearrangement joins TRBV28 to TRBJ1-6; D gene unclear. Germline lookup yields CDR1 MDHEN and CDR2 SYDVKM. CDR3 length equals 13 residues. Trimming took off 3 bases at V and 5 bases at J, with 5 bases between the two ends. CDR3 in amino acids: CASSLGNNSPLHF. The CDR3 bases are TGTGCCAGCAGTTTGGGTAATAATTCACCCCTCCACTTT.

The chain carries TRBV11-2 and TRBJ2-3; D might be TRBD2 (7 bases). The CDR3 length is 16 residues. The V gene's germline CDR1 is SGHAT and CDR2 FQNNGV. V was clipped by 4 bases and J by 0 bases, with 14 bases between them. The CDR3 here is CASSSPRGGSTDTQYF. The CDR3 nucleotides read TGTGCCAGCAGCTCCCCAAGGGGGGGGAGCACAGATACGCAGTATTTT.

The chain links TRBV6-1 to TRBJ1-2, with D perhaps matching TRBD1 (5 bases). The CDR3 is made up of 15 amino acids. The germline V gene has CDR1 MNHNS and CDR2 SASEGT. V lost 7 bases, J lost 3 bases, and 18 bases lay in between. The CDR3 DNA reads as TGTGCCAGCACCCGGGGCCTGGCCCACGACTATGGCTACACCTTC. Translation: CASTRGLAHDYGYTF.

The count of this clone is one. The gene calls are TRBV2 and TRBJ1-2, with 11 positions matching TRBD1. Trimming cost V 4 bases and J 7 bases; bases outside gene matches: 5. CDR3 size: 14 residues. Germline V gene sequence: CDR1 SNHLY, CDR2 FYNNEI. CDR3 in amino acids: CASSGTGGRVGYTF. CDR3 coding DNA: TGTGCCAGCAGTGGGACAGGGGGCCGAGTTGGCTACACCTTC.

This chain joins TRBV5-1 and TRBJ2-3, with TRBD1 matching over 7 bases. V lost 7 bases to trimming and J lost 0 bases; unmatched junction nucleotides: 8. This CDR3 spans 15 amino acids. Germline CDR1 and CDR2: SGHRS and YFSETQ. The CDR3 nucleotides read TGCGCCAGCGCCCAAGACAGGGCTAGCACAGATACGCAGTATTTT. Encoded protein: CASAQDRASTDTQYF.

The count of this clone is one. V is TRBV11-2 and J is TRBJ2-5; either TRBD1 or TRBD2 may fit D (5 bases each). The germline V gene encodes CDR1 SGHAT and CDR2 FQNNGV. The CDR3 consists of 17 residues. Trimming left V 3 bases short and J 4 bases short, with 21 bases between. In DNA, the CDR3 is TGTGCCAGCAGCTTCGACGGAAGGGGAGTTGTTGGAGAGACCCAGTACTTC. This translates into CASSFDGRGVVGETQYF. Complete variable domain (other parts from reference TRBV11-2 and TRBJ2-5): EAGVAQSPRYKIIEKRQSVAFWCNPISGHATLYWYQQILGQGPKLLIQFQNNGVVDDSQLPKDRFSAERLKGVDSTLKIQPAKLEDSAVYLCASSFDGRGVVGETQYFGPGTRLLVL.

This rearrangement joins TRBV28 to TRBJ2-7, with 8 nucleotides matching TRBD2. V dropped 7 bases and J dropped 0; count of bases not matched to a gene: 8. There are 15 residues in the CDR3. Germline V CDR1 and CDR2: MDHEN, SYDVKM. The CDR3 spells CASKMSGSVSYEQYF. The CDR3 DNA is TGTGCCAGCAAAATGAGCGGGAGTGTCTCCTACGAGCAGTACTTC.

Only one count was recorded for this clone. The rearrangement links TRBV5-1 to TRBJ1-1; the D gene is possibly TRBD1 (5 bases). The length of the CDR3 is 16 residues. Germline assignment: CDR1 SGHRS and CDR2 YFSETQ. V lost 4 bases and J lost 1, with 17 bases in between. The CDR3 DNA is TGCGCCAGCAGCCCCCGCCCCGGGGGTGAGAACACTGAAGCTTTCTTT. Its protein product is CASSPRPGGENTEAFF.

The rearrangement joins TRBV6-1 to TRBJ2-7; 12 nucleotides match TRBD2. Germline V gives CDR1 MNHNS, CDR2 SASEGT. The CDR3 is 15 amino acids. Trimming cost V 5 bases and J 7 bases; bases outside gene matches: 9. CDR3 nucleotide sequence: TGTGCCAGCAGTTTGCTGACTAGCGGGAGTTATGAGCAGTACTTC. Translation gives CASSLLTSGSYEQYF.

The chain couples TRBV19 to TRBJ1-4; D call uncertain. With 8 bases removed from V and 0 bases from J, the gap between germline ends came to 10 bases. The CDR3 totals 14 residues. In germline, CDR1 is LNHDA, CDR2 SQIVND (reference sequence). The CDR3 is CASRRPTTNEKLFF. CDR3 coding DNA: TGTGCCAGTCGCCGACCGACAACTAATGAAAAACTGTTTTTT.

This clone was detected only a few times. One end of the junction does not line up with germline, which may come from a read error. The chain couples TRBV6-6 to TRBJ2-1; no firm D call. This CDR3 has 10 residues. CDR1 and CDR2 (germline): MNHNY, SVGAGI (reference sequence). CDR3 nucleotide sequence: TGTGCCACCAGTGGCAATGAGCAGTTCTTC. As protein: CATSGNEQFF.

V usage is TRBV27 and J usage is TRBJ1-5, with no clear D. The ends were cut back, 5 bases at V and 13 bases at J, with 18 bases in the middle. Germline CDR1 MNHEY, CDR2 SMNVEV (reference sequence). The CDR3 spans 13 residues. Here the CDR3 DNA reads TGTGCCAGCAGTGACACAGCGTCCGGTTCACAGCATTTT. Translation gives CASSDTASGSQHF.

This chain links TRBV4-1 with TRBJ2-7, with D possibly being TRBD1 (5 bases). Germline V lookup: CDR1 MGHRA, CDR2 YSYEKL. V lost 4 bases, J lost 7 bases, and 14 bases lay in between. The CDR3 is 13 amino acids. For the CDR3, the DNA is TGCGCCAGCAGCCGACAGCCGGTGAGTGAGCAGTACTTC. Its protein product is CASSRQPVSEQYF.

The chain has TRBV4-2 and TRBJ1-1; TRBD1 might be the D (6 bases). The CDR3 is 14 residues long. V dropped 3 bases and J dropped 6 bases, with 14 bases sitting between them. From germline, CDR1 is LGHNA and CDR2 YNFKEQ. DNA of the CDR3: TGTGCCAGCAGCCATGATCTCAGGGGTTCTGAAGCTTTCTTT. The encoded protein is CASSHDLRGSEAFF.

The genes are TRBV7-8 and TRBJ2-1; 12 bases align to TRBD2. The CDR3 sequence is 15 residues long. The trim removed 3 bases at V and 5 bases at J, leaving 2 bases unmatched. Germline V gene data show CDR1 as SGHVS and CDR2 as FQNEAQ. CDR3 nucleotide sequence: TGTGCCAGCAGCTTTACTAGCGGGAGGAACAATGAGCAGTTCTTC. Its protein product is CASSFTSGRNNEQFF.